The table lists the clone carrying this T cell receptor (beta chain) with a few counts. The antigen remains unidentified. Time point in this sample: pre-sensitization, week 0. Stated treatment: therapeutic diphenylcyclopropenone sensitization with weekly scalp DPC. Individual cDNA molecules received unique molecular identifiers in the library. TCRdb re-derived calls from the RACE reads in MiXCR, one entry per CDR3 protein. The sample records about 260,000 distinct CDR3 sequences, about 9.4% being singletons. V shed 5 bases, J shed 7 bases, and the junction held 12 bases outside the gene matches. The germline CDR1 and CDR2 sequences are MNHEY and SMNVEV (reference sequence). The CDR3 spans 15 residues. These data belong to a study of human T cells and chemical hapten exposure. Turning to the study itself: There were weekly diphenylcyclopropenone doses to the scalp for patients throughout the roughly 23-week study. Regarding the study as a whole: Expanded TCRs clustered into significantly more large CDR3 similarity groups than controls, the analysis revealed.

Specimen: whole blood, collected in connection with sensitization to the hapten diphenylcyclopropenone (DPC). The chain employs TRBV27 and TRBJ2-7, with 9 bases lining up with TRBD1. The sequence was collected from a woman aged 40 to 55 with alopecia areata. Some clones in this sample may be carry-over from other donors' samples. The CDR3 DNA reads as TGTGCCAGCAGTACCGGGACAGGGCAATCTAGAGAGCAGTACTTC. Translation gives CASSTGTGQSREQYF.